A single sample gave rise to the 25 T cell receptor beta chains below, sequenced in a study of T cell repertoires in cytomegalovirus infection. TCRdb processed the reads anew with MiXCR; each CDR3 protein has one entry. In the table there are some 500,000 distinct CDR3 sequences, roughly a third of which are singletons. These TCRs are of unknown antigen specificity. Specimen: cultured PBMCs, collected from culture after CMV antigen stimulation. All receptors come from a human donor in good health (CMV status not recorded). Some clones in this sample may be carry-over from other donors' samples.

V gene TRBV12-3 or TRBV12-4 combines with J gene TRBJ2-3; the D gene could be TRBD1 or TRBD2 (5 bases each). The germline V and J ends were trimmed by 10 bases and 2 bases, with 13 bases remaining between them. This CDR3 comprises 13 residues. The CDR3 bases are TGTGCCACCAGGGACGATCCCACAGATACGCAGTATTTT. Protein product: CATRDDPTDTQYF.

This clonotype was observed a single time. The chain has TRBV19 and TRBJ2-1; 10 bases are shared with TRBD2. V dropped 5 bases and J dropped 8; count of bases not matched to a gene: 15. The CDR3 consists of 17 residues. From germline, CDR1 is LNHDA and CDR2 SQIVND (reference sequence). CDR3 sequence: CASSPSWGTSESHEQFF. The CDR3 region has the DNA TGTGCCAGTAGTCCTTCTTGGGGGACTAGCGAAAGTCATGAGCAGTTCTTC.

V gene TRBV12-3 or TRBV12-4 combines with J gene TRBJ2-1; 7 bases align to TRBD2. CDR3 length: 15 residues. The trim removed 7 bases at V and 5 bases at J, leaving 11 bases unmatched. CDR3 sequence (DNA): TGTGCCAGCACCCCTGGGAGCGGGATCCACAATGAGCAGTTCTTC. Translated: CASTPGSGIHNEQFF.

This clonotype was observed a handful of times. The chain joins TRBV4-3 to TRBJ2-5; 7 bases agree with TRBD1. The CDR3 runs 15 residues. From germline, CDR1 is LGHNA and CDR2 YSLEER. V shed 2 bases, J shed 1 base, and the junction held 4 bases outside the gene matches. The CDR3 protein is CASSQSPGGQETQYF. DNA for the CDR3: TGCGCCAGCAGCCAATCTCCAGGGGGCCAAGAGACCCAGTACTTC.

CDR3 coding DNA: TGTGCCAGCAGCAAACGACAGGGAGGGGATTCACCCCTCCACTTT. This translates into CASSKRQGGDSPLHF. The chain combines TRBV7-2 with TRBJ1-6, with 7 bases lining up with TRBD1. Germline V gives CDR1 SGHTA, CDR2 FQGNSA. The CDR3 loop spans 15 amino acids. The junction had 9 bases not matched to a gene; V was cut back by 5 bases and J by 8 bases.

This clonotype came up a few times. V and J are TRBV25-1 and TRBJ2-7; 8 bases match TRBD1. The germline CDR1 and CDR2 sequences are MGHDK and SYGVNS. V was clipped by 8 bases and J by 3 bases; unmatched bases: 6. The CDR3 runs to 13 residues. Here the CDR3 DNA reads TGTGCCAGCGGTAAAACAGGGGGCTACGAGCAGTACTTC. Translation gives CASGKTGGYEQYF.

The sample holds one count of this clonotype. The junction shows a germline mismatch at one end, possibly a read error. The gene calls are TRBV20-1 and TRBJ2-3; 8 nucleotides match TRBD2. The CDR3 runs to 16 residues. CDR1 and CDR2 (germline): DFQATT, SNEGSKA (reference sequence). The CDR3 DNA reads TGCGGTGCTAGAGATCCGGGAAGCGGGAGAACAGATACGCAGTATTTT. Protein: CGARDPGSGRTDTQYF.

This clonotype was picked up many times. CDR3 coding DNA: TGTGCCAGCAGCTTCCAGGGGGCGGACTATGGCTACACCTTC. The encoded protein is CASSFQGADYGYTF. The chain links TRBV7-2 to TRBJ1-2; 8 nucleotides line up with TRBD1. V lost 3 bases to trimming and J lost 3 bases; unmatched junction nucleotides: 3. In germline, CDR1 is SGHTA, CDR2 FQGNSA. The CDR3 spans 14 residues.

This rearrangement joins TRBV7-2 to TRBJ2-7, with 7 bases lining up with TRBD2. The CDR3 covers 15 residues. Germline CDR1 and CDR2: SGHTA and FQGNSA. With V trimmed by 0 bases and J by 2 bases, 4 bases remained unmatched. CDR3 in amino acids: CASSLAVAGTYEQYV. CDR3 nucleotide sequence: TGTGCCAGCAGCTTAGCGGTAGCGGGCACCTACGAGCAGTACGTC.

At least ten counts were recorded for this clonotype. This chain uses TRBV7-8 with TRBJ1-5, with D perhaps matching TRBD1 (5 bases). CDR1 SGHVS and CDR2 FQNEAQ come from the germline V gene. This CDR3 region has 14 residues. V was clipped by 2 bases and J by 4 bases, with 9 bases between them. The CDR3 sequence: CASSLFGANQPQHF. The CDR3 nucleotides read TGTGCCAGCAGCTTATTCGGGGCTAATCAGCCCCAGCATTTT.

The genes are TRBV6-1 and TRBJ2-7; D is undetermined. The CDR3 spans 15 residues. Germline V gene lookup returns CDR1 MNHNS and CDR2 SASEGT. V shed 6 bases and J shed 3 bases, with 18 bases lying between them. The CDR3 is CASSPWELSNYEQYF. The CDR3 DNA is TGTGCCAGCAGCCCCTGGGAACTGAGTAACTACGAGCAGTACTTC.

The chain is built from TRBV12-3 or TRBV12-4 and TRBJ2-7; TRBD2 agrees at 7 bases. The CDR3 has 16 amino acids. Unmatched junction bases numbered 8, after V lost 0 bases and J lost 3 bases. The DNA for the CDR3 is TGTGCCAGCAGTTTAGCCCCCTTGGGCGGGAGCTACGAGCAGTACGTC. Translation gives CASSLAPLGGSYEQYV.

This clonotype came up many times. This sequence joins TRBV7-9 and TRBJ2-3; no firm D call. The CDR3 is 12 amino acids. Germline values: CDR1 SEHNR, CDR2 FQNEAQ (reference sequence). Between the trimmed V and J ends, which lost 2 bases and 4 bases, there was a span of 4 bases. CDR3 coding DNA: TGTGCCAGCAGCTTAATGGCAGATACGCAGTATTTT. Translating gives CASSLMADTQYF. Full variable domain (rest looked up from reference TRBV7-9 and TRBJ2-3): DTGVSQNPRHKITKRGQNVTFRCDPISEHNRLYWYRQTLGQGPEFLTYFQNEAQLEKSRLLSDRFSAERPKGSFSTLEIQRTEQGDSAMYLCASSLMADTQYFGPGTRLTVL.

This clonotype showed up just a few times. The V call is TRBV2, the J call TRBJ2-3; the D is unclear. The CDR3 is made up of 16 amino acids. The germline V and J ends were trimmed by 5 bases and 5 bases, with 20 bases remaining between them. Germline CDR1 SNHLY, CDR2 FYNNEI. Written as DNA, the CDR3 is TGTGCCAGCAGTCCGGCCTTAGGGCCCTATGTAGATACGCAGTATTTT. Its protein product is CASSPALGPYVDTQYF. The complete variable domain, with remaining parts taken from reference TRBV2 and TRBJ2-3, reads EPEVTQTPSHQVTQMGQEVILRCVPISNHLYFYWYRQILGQKVEFLVSFYNNEISEKSEIFDDQFSVERPDGSNFTLKIRSTKLEDSAMYFCASSPALGPYVDTQYFGPGTRLTVL.

This clonotype turned up a few times. This chain uses TRBV7-6 with TRBJ1-1; D not resolved. The V gene lost 5 bases and the J gene lost 5 bases, with 15 bases spanning the gap. This CDR3 region has 14 residues. Germline loops: CDR1 SGHVS, CDR2 FNYEAQ. The CDR3 loop is CASSPEGARTEAFF. The CDR3, as DNA: TGTGCCAGCAGCCCAGAGGGAGCGAGGACTGAAGCTTTCTTT.

This clonotype was seen repeatedly, ten times or more. The V and J genes are TRBV7-4 and TRBJ2-1, with a weak D call TRBD1 (5 bases). Trimming stripped 3 bases from V and 6 bases from J, with 21 bases between. The CDR3 loop spans 17 amino acids. In germline, CDR1 is SGHVT, CDR2 SQSDAQ. This chain's CDR3 is CASSFKGRAQKPNEQFF. The CDR3 DNA is TGTGCCAGCAGCTTCAAGGGGCGAGCGCAGAAACCCAATGAGCAGTTCTTC.

J is TRBJ1-2 and V is TRBV7-9, with D possibly matching TRBD1 (5 bases). Germline V CDR1 and CDR2: SEHNR, FQNEAQ (reference sequence). There are 15 residues in the CDR3. Trimming removed 1 base from V and 0 bases from J, with 9 bases in between. The CDR3 nucleotides read TGTGCCAGCAGCTTAGTTACGGGGGCTAACTATGGCTACACCTTC. It yields the protein CASSLVTGANYGYTF.

The gene calls are TRBV28 and TRBJ1-2, with a possible D match to TRBD1 (5 bases). This CDR3 has 17 amino acids. V lost 1 base and J 5 bases, leaving 20 bases between the germline ends. Germline lookup yields CDR1 MDHEN and CDR2 SYDVKM. CDR3 DNA: TGTGCCAGCAGTTTATTCCGCCTTGGGGCAGGGCCTTATGGCTACACCTTC. This sequence encodes CASSLFRLGAGPYGYTF.

The chain carries TRBV6-1 and TRBJ1-4; maybe TRBD1 (5 bases). The CDR3 consists of 13 residues. V was cut by 1 base and J by 8 bases, with 8 bases left in between. CDR1 MNHNS and CDR2 SASEGT come from the germline V gene. The CDR3 spells CASSEGGPEKLFF. As DNA, the CDR3 is TGTGCCAGCAGTGAAGGGGGCCCGGAAAAACTGTTTTTT.

This clonotype showed up just a few times. The rearrangement joins TRBV7-2 to TRBJ2-1; 7 bases agree with TRBD2. The germline CDR1 and CDR2 sequences are SGHTA and FQGNSA. The CDR3 sequence is 16 residues long. V was pared by 7 bases and J by 0 bases, with 9 bases of the junction left unmatched. CDR3 bases: TGTGCCAGCACCCGGGCGGGCGGGAGCTCCTACAATGAGCAGTTCTTC. This translates into CASTRAGGSSYNEQFF.

This clonotype was seen only a few times. The gene calls are TRBV11-3 and TRBJ2-5; tentatively, D is TRBD2 (5 bases). The CDR3 spans 13 residues. Per the germline V gene, CDR1 is SGHNT and CDR2 is YENEEA. Trimming left V 5 bases short and J 5 bases short, with 12 bases between. CDR3 DNA: TGTGCCAGCAGCATTTCGTCGGGGGAGACCCAGTACTTC. As protein: CASSISSGETQYF.

This clonotype was seen at least ten times. V is TRBV7-2 and J is TRBJ2-2; 8 bases are shared with TRBD2. Germline values: CDR1 SGHTA, CDR2 FQGNSA. The CDR3 consists of 17 residues. V shed 2 bases and J 6 bases; nucleotides not matched to a gene: 11. CDR3 nucleotide sequence: TGTGCCAGCAGCTTACGGTCGAGCGGGAGTCTCTCCGGGGAGCTGTTTTTT. Translation gives CASSLRSSGSLSGELFF.

This clonotype was observed a single time. The rearrangement joins TRBV6-2 or TRBV6-3 to TRBJ2-5, with 9 bases that match TRBD1. V lost 7 bases to trimming and J lost 5 bases; unmatched junction nucleotides: 8. The CDR3 covers 14 residues. Germline V gene lookup returns CDR1 MNHEY and CDR2 SVGEGT. CDR3 sequence: CASNKQGALETQYF. The CDR3 DNA reads TGTGCCAGCAACAAACAGGGGGCATTGGAGACCCAGTACTTC.

This sequence joins TRBV5-1 and TRBJ2-3; TRBD2 matches at 14 bases. Germline V CDR1 and CDR2: SGHRS, YFSETQ. V shed 0 bases, J shed 7 bases, and the junction held 10 bases outside the gene matches. The CDR3 loop spans 18 amino acids. The CDR3: CASSLASTGLAGVNTQYF. CDR3 nucleotides: TGCGCCAGCAGCTTGGCATCTACGGGACTAGCGGGAGTTAATACGCAGTATTTT.

The chain employs TRBV4-3 and TRBJ1-4; tentatively, D is TRBD1 (6 bases). Germline V gene data show CDR1 as LGHNA and CDR2 as YSLEER. The CDR3 has 15 amino acids. V was pared by 4 bases and J by 8 bases, with 17 bases between. The DNA of the CDR3 is TGCGCCAGCAGCCGAGGGGGGACAAGCAAAGAAAAACTGTTTTTT. As protein: CASSRGGTSKEKLFF.